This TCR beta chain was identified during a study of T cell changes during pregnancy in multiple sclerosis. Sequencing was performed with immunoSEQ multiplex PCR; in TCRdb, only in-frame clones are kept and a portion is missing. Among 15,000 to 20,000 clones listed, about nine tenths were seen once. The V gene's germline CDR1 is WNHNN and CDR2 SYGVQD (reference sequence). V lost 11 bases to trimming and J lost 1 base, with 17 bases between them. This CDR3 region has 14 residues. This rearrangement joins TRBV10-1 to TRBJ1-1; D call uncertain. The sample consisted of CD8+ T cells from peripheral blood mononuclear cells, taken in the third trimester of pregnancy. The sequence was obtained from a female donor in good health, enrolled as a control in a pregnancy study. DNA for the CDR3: TGCGCCGGCCCCCTTCACGGGGAGAACACTGAAGCTTTCTTT. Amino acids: CAGPLHGENTEAFF.